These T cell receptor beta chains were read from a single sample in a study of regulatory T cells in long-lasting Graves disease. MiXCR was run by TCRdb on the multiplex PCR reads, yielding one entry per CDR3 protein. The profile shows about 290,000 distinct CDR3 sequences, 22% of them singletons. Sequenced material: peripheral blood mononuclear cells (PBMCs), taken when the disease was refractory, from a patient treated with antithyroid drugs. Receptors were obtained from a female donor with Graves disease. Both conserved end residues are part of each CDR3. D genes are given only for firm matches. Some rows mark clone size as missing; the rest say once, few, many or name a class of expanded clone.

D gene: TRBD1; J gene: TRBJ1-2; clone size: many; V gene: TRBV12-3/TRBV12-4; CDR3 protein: CASTMTGGVNGYTF; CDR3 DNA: TGTGCCAGCACTATGACAGGGGGCGTCAATGGCTACACCTTC
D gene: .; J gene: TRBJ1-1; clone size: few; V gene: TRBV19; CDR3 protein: CASSIGSNTEAFF; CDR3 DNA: TGTGCCAGTAGTATAGGCTCGAACACTGAAGCTTTCTTT
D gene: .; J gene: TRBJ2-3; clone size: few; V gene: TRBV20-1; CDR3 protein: CSARDLGLTSRSVGNTQYF; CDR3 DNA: TGCAGTGCTAGAGATCTCGGACTAACTAGCCGATCGGTGGGGAATACGCAGTATTTT
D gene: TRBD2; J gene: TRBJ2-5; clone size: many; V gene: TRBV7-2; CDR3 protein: CASSPEAMARLAGKETQYF; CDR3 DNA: TGTGCCAGCAGCCCCGAGGCAATGGCTCGACTAGCGGGAAAAGAGACCCAGTACTTC
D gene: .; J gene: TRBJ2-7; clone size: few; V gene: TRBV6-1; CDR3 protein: CASSPALQRTVYEQYF; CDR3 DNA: TGTGCCAGCAGCCCGGCGCTGCAGCGGACTGTTTACGAGCAGTACTTC
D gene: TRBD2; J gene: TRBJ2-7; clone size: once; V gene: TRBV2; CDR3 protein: CASIGEGNEQYF; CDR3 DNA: TGTGCCAGCATTGGGGAGGGCAACGAGCAGTACTTC
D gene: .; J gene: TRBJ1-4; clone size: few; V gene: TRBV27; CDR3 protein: CASSPGWATNEKLFF; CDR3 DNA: TGTGCCAGCAGTCCGGGATGGGCTACTAATGAAAAACTGTTTTTT
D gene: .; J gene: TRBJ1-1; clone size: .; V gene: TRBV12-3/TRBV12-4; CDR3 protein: CASSFGVRRHMNTEAFF; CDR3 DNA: TGTGCCAGCAGTTTTGGAGTCCGCCGGCATATGAACACTGAAGCTTTCTTT
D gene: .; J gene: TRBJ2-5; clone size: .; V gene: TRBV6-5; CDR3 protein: CASSYSMLRLQETQYF; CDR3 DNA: TGTGCCAGCAGTTACTCGATGTTACGCCTTCAAGAGACCCAGTACTTC
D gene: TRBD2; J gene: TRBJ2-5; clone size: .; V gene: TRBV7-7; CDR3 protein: CASSLALAEQETQYF; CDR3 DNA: TGTGCTAGCAGCTTGGCCCTAGCGGAGCAAGAGACCCAGTACTTC
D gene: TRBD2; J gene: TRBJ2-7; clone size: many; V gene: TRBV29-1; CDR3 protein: CSVEGGLAGGPYEQYF; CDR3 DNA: TGCAGCGTTGAAGGTGGGCTAGCGGGAGGGCCCTACGAGCAGTACTTC
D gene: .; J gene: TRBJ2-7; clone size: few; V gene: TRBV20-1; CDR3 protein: CSARVGDFSYEQYF; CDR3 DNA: TGCAGTGCTAGAGTAGGTGACTTCTCCTACGAGCAGTACTTC
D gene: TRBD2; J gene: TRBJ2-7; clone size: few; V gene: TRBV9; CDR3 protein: CASSPSGTSGAYEQYF; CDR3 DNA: TGTGCCAGCAGCCCTTCGGGGACTAGCGGGGCCTACGAGCAGTACTTC
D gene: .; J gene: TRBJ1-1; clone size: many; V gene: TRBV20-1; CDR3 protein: CSARVSGNTEAFF; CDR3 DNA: TGCAGTGCTAGAGTGTCAGGAAACACTGAAGCTTTCTTT
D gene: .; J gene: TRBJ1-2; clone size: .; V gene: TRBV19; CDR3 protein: CASSNQGRNYGYTF; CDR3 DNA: TGTGCCAGTAGTAATCAGGGGCGCAACTATGGCTACACCTTC
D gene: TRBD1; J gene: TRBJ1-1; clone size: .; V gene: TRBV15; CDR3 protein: CATSRELTGGTEAFF; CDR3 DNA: TGTGCCACCAGCAGAGAGCTCACAGGGGGCACTGAAGCTTTCTTT
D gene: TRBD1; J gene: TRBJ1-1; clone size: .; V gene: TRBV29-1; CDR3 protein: CSVVLRDRGRGNTEAFF; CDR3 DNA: TGCAGCGTAGTACTCCGGGACAGGGGGAGAGGGAACACTGAAGCTTTCTTT
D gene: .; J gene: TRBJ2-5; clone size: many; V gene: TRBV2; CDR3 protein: CASATPSLSHF; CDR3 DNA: TGTGCCAGCGCAACCCCGTCCCTGAGCCACTTC
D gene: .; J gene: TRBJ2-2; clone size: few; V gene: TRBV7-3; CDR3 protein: CASRTSSSGELFF; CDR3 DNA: TGTGCCAGCAGAACCTCAAGCAGCGGGGAGCTGTTTTTT
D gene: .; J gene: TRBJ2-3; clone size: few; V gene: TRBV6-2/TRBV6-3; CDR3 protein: CASSYQLVGSSDTQYF; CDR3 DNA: TGTGCCAGCAGTTACCAACTAGTTGGGTCCTCGGATACGCAGTATTTT
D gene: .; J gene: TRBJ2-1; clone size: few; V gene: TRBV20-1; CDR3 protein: CSANGQYNEQFF; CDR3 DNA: TGCAGTGCTAATGGACAGTACAATGAGCAGTTCTTC
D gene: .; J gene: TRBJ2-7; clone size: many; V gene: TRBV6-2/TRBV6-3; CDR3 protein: CASSYLQGGYEQYF; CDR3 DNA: TGTGCCAGCAGTTACCTTCAGGGGGGATACGAGCAGTACTTC
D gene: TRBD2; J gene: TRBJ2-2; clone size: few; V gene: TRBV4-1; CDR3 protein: CASSQDPGTSGRGGELFF; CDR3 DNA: TGCGCCAGCAGCCAAGATCCCGGGACTAGCGGGAGAGGCGGGGAGCTGTTTTTT
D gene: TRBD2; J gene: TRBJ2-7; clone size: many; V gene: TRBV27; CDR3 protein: CASSLSGLAGGAYEQYF; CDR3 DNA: TGTGCCAGCAGTTTGTCGGGACTAGCGGGAGGAGCCTACGAGCAGTACTTC